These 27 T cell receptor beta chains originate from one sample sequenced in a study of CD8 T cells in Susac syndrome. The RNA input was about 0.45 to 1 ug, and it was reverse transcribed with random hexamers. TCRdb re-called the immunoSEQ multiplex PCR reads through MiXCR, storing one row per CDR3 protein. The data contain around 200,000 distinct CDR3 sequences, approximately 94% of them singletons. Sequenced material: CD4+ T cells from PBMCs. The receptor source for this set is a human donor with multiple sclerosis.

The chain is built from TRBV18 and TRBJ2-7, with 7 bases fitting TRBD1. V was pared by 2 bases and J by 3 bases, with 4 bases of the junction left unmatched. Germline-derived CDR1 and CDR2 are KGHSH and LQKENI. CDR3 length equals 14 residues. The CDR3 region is CASSPGQAGYEQYF. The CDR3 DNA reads TGTGCCAGCTCACCAGGACAGGCAGGCTACGAGCAGTACTTC. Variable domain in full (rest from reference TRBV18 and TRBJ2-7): NAGVMQNPRHLVRRRGQEARLRCSPMKGHSHVYWYRQLPEEGLKFMVYLQKENIIDESGMPKERFSAEFPKEGPSILRIQQVVRGDSAAYFCASSPGQAGYEQYFGPGTRLTVT.

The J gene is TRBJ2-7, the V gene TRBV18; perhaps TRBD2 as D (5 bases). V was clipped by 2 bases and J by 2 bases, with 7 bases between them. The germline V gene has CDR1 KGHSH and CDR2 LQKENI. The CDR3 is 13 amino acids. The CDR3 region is CASSPWETYEQYF. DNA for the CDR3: TGTGCCAGCTCACCATGGGAGACCTACGAGCAGTACTTC.

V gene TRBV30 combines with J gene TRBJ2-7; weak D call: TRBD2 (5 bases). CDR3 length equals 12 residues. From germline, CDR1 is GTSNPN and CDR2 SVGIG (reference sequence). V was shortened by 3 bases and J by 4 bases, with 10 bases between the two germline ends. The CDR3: CAWSSGDYEQYF. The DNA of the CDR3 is TGTGCCTGGAGCAGCGGAGATTACGAGCAGTACTTC.

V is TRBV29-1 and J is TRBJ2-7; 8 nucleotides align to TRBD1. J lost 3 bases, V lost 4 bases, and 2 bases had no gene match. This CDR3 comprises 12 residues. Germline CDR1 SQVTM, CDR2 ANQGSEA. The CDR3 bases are TGCAGCGTTGTCAGGGGGCTCTACGAGCAGTACTTC. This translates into CSVVRGLYEQYF.

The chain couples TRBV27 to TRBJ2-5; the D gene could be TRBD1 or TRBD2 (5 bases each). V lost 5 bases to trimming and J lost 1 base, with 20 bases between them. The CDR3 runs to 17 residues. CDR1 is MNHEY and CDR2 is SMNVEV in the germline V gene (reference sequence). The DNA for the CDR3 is TGTGCCAGCAGTCTCCGGGACCCTCGTACCTTCCAAGAGACCCAGTACTTC. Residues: CASSLRDPRTFQETQYF.

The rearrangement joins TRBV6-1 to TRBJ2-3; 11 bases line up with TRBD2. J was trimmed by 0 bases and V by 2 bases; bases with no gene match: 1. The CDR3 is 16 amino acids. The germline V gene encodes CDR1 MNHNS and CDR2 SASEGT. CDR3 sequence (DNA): TGTGCCAGCAGTGAACTAGCGGGGGGTAGCACAGATACGCAGTATTTT. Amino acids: CASSELAGGSTDTQYF.

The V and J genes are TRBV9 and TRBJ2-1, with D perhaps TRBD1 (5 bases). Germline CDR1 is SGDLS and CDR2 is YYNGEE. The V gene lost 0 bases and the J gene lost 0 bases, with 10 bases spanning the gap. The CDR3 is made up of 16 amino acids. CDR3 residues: CASSVGKDTSYNEQFF. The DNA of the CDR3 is TGTGCCAGCAGCGTAGGTAAGGACACCTCCTACAATGAGCAGTTCTTC. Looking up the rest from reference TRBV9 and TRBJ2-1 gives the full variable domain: DSGVTQTPKHLITATGQRVTLRCSPRSGDLSVYWYQQSLDQGLQFLIQYYNGEERAKGNILERFSAQQFPDLHSELNLSSLELGDSALYFCASSVGKDTSYNEQFFGPGTRLTVL.

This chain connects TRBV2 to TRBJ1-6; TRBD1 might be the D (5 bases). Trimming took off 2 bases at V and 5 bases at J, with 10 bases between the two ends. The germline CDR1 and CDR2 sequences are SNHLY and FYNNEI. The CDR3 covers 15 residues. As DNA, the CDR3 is TGTGCCAGCAGTGAAAGGGGTAGGGATAATTCACCCCTCCACTTT. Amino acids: CASSERGRDNSPLHF.

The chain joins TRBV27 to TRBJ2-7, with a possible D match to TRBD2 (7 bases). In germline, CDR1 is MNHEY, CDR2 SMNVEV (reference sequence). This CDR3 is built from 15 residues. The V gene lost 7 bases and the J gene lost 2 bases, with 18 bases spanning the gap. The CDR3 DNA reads TGTGCCAGCACCCTCCGGGGGGCAGGGACCTACGAGCAGTACTTC. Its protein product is CASTLRGAGTYEQYF.

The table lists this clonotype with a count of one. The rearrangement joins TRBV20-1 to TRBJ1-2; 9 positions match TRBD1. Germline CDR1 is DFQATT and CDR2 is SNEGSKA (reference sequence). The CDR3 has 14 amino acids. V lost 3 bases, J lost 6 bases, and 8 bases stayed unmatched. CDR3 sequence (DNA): TGCAGTGCTAGTCAAGGACAGGGGCCAGATGGCTACACCTTC. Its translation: CSASQGQGPDGYTF.

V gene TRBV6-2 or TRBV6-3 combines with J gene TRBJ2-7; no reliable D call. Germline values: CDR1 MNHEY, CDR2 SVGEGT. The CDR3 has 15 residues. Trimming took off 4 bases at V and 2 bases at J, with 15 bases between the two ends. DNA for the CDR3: TGTGCCAGCAGTTCCTGGGTGGGATTTACCTACGAGCAGTACTTC. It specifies CASSSWVGFTYEQYF.

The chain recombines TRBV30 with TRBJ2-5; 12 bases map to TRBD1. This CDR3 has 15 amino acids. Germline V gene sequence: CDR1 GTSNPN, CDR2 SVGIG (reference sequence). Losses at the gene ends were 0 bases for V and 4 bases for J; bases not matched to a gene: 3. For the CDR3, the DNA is TGTGCCTGGAGTGTTCAGGGACAGGGGGCAGAGACCCAGTACTTC. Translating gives CAWSVQGQGAETQYF.

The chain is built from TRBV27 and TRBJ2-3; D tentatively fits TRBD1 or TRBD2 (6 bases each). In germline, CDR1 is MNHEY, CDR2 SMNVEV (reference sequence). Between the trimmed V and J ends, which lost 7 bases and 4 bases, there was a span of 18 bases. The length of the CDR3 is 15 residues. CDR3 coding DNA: TGTGCCAGCAACGCCGTCGGGGGCCCCCCAGATACGCAGTATTTT. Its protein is CASNAVGGPPDTQYF.

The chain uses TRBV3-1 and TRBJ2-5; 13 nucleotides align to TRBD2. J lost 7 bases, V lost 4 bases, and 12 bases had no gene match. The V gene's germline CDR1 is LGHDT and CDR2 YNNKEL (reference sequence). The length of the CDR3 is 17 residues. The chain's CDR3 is CASSRPLAGGLLGTQYF. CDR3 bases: TGTGCCAGCAGCCGGCCACTAGCGGGGGGGCTTCTTGGGACCCAGTACTTC.

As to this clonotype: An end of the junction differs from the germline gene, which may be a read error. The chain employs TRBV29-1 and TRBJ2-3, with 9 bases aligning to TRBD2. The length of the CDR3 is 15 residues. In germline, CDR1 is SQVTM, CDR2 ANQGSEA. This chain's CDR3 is CSVVLAGAPTATQYF. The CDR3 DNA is TGCAGCGTTGTTTTAGCGGGGGCACCGACAGCTACGCAGTATTTT.

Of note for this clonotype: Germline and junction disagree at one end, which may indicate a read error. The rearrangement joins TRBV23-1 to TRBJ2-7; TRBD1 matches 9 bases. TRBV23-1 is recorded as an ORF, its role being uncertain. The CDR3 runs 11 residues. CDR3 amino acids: CASSQAGTGTF. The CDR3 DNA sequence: TGCGCCAGCAGTCAAGCCGGGACAGGGACCTTC.

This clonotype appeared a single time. Here the CDR3 reads CASSYGGRGSNSPLHF. In DNA, the CDR3 is TGTGCCAGCAGTTACGGCGGCAGGGGGAGCAATTCACCCCTCCACTTT. The chain joins TRBV27 to TRBJ1-6; 7 positions agree with TRBD1. Germline assignment: CDR1 MNHEY and CDR2 SMNVEV (reference sequence). Trimming took 4 bases from V and 7 from J; bases not matched to a gene: 10. The CDR3 totals 16 residues.

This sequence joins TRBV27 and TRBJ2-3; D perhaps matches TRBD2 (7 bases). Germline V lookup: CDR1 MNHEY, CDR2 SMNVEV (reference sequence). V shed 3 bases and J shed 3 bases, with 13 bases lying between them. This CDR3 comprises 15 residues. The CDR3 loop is CASSFGGRLTDTQYF. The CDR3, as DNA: TGTGCCAGCAGTTTCGGGGGGCGGCTGACAGATACGCAGTATTTT.

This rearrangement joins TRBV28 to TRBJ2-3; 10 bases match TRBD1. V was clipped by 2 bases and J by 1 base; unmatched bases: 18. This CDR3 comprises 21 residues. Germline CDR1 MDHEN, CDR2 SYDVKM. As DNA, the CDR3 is TGTGCCAGCAGTTTAGGGGGGCTCCGGGACAGGGGACCCCAACGCACAGATACGCAGTATTTT. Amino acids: CASSLGGLRDRGPQRTDTQYF.

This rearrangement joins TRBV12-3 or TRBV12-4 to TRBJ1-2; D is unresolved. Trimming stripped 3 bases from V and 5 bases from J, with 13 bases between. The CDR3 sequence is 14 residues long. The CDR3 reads CASSFGEEAYGYTF. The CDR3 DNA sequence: TGTGCCAGCAGTTTCGGGGAGGAGGCTTATGGCTACACCTTC.

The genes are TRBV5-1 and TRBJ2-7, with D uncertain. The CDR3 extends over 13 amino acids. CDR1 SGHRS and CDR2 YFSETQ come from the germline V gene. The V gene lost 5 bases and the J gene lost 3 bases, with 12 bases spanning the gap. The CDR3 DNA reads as TGCGCCAGCAGTCTATGGAGTGACTACGAGCAGTACTTC. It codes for CASSLWSDYEQYF. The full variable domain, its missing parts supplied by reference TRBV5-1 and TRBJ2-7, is KAGVTQTPRYLIKTRGQQVTLSCSPISGHRSVSWYQQTPGQGLQFLFEYFSETQRNKGNFPGRFSGRQFSNSRSEMNVSTLELGDSALYLCASSLWSDYEQYFGPGTRLTVT.

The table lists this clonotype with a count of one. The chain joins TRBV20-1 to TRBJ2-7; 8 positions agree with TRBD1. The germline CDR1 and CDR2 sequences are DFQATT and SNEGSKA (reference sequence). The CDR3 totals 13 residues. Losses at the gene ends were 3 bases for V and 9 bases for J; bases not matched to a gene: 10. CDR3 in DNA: TGCAGTGCTAGGCTGACAGGGGTCACAGTGCAGTACTTC. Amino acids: CSARLTGVTVQYF.

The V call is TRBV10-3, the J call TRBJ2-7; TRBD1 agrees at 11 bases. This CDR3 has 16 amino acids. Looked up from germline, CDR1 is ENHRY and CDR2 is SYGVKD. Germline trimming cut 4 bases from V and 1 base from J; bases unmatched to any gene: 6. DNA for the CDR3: TGTGCCATCAGTGCCTGGGGACAGGGGGGTTCCTACGAGCAGTACTTC. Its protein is CAISAWGQGGSYEQYF.

In DNA, the CDR3 is TGCAGCGCCTGGGGTCAAGACTACAATGAGCAGTTCTTC. Its translation: CSAWGQDYNEQFF. This chain uses TRBV29-1 with TRBJ2-1; D is undetermined. The germline CDR1 and CDR2 sequences are SQVTM and ANQGSEA. V was shortened by 7 bases and J by 3 bases, with 13 bases between the two germline ends. The CDR3 consists of 13 residues.

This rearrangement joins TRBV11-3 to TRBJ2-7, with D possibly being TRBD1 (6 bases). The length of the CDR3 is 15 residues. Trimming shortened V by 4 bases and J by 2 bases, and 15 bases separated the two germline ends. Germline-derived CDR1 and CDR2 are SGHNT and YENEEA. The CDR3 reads CASSSQGTETYEQYF. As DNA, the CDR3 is TGTGCCAGCAGCTCACAGGGCACCGAAACCTACGAGCAGTACTTC. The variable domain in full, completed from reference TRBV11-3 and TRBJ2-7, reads EAGVVQSPRYKIIEKKQPVAFWCNPISGHNTLYWYLQNLGQGPELLIRYENEEAVDDSQLPKDRFSAERLKGVDSTLKIQPAELGDSAVYLCASSSQGTETYEQYFGPGTRLTVT.

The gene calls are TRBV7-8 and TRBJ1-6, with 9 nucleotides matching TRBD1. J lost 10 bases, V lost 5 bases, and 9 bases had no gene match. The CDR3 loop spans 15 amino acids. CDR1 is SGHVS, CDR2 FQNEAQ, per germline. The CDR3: CASSEVTGGLSPLHF. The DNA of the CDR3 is TGTGCCAGCAGCGAGGTGACAGGGGGGTTGTCACCCCTCCACTTT.

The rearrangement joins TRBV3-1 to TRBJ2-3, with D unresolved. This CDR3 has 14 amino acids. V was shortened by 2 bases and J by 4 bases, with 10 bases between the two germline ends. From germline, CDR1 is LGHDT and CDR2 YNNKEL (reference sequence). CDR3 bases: TGTGCCAGCAGCCAAAAGGCGAGCGCAGATACGCAGTATTTT. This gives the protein CASSQKASADTQYF.